The clone carrying this T cell receptor beta chain was found a few times. This record belongs to a study of human T cells and chemical hapten exposure. From the RACE reads, TCRdb called clonotypes with MiXCR, one entry per CDR3 protein. This sample yields 270,000 or so distinct CDR3 sequences, of which 7.5% to 9% are seen a single time; roughly 1.2% belongs to the top ten. The germline V gene encodes CDR1 WNHNN and CDR2 SYGVQD (reference sequence). V was shortened by 4 bases and J by 7 bases, with 13 bases between the two germline ends. CDR3 length: 13 residues. Time point given: pre-sensitization, week 0. Treatment: therapeutic diphenylcyclopropenone sensitization with weekly scalp DPC.

This TCR was recovered from a man aged 18 to 30 with alopecia areata. Some clones in this sample may be carry-over from other donors' samples. The rearrangement uses TRBV10-1 and TRBJ2-5, with a tentative D call TRBD1 (6 bases). The specimen was whole blood, collected in connection with sensitization to the hapten diphenylcyclopropenone (DPC). The CDR3 bases are TGCGCCAGCAGTGCCACAGCGACAGGGACCCAGTACTTC. Protein product: CASSATATGTQYF.